The 20 T cell receptor beta chains below all came from one sample that was sequenced in a study of blood T cell repertoires in COVID-19. The method was immunoSEQ multiplex PCR; TCRdb's version includes in-frame clones alone and lacks a portion of them. Of under 110,000 clones in the sample, over 60% were seen once. Input material: peripheral blood. These receptors all stem from a man older than 75 with COVID-19, enrolled during active disease.

Only a few counts were recorded for this clone. The chain joins TRBV28 to TRBJ2-1; a possible D gene is TRBD2 (5 bases). CDR1 is MDHEN, CDR2 SYDVKM, per germline. This CDR3 is 12 amino acids long. Trimming left V 3 bases short and J 7 bases short, with 7 bases between. CDR3: CASSLDLNEQFF. The CDR3 DNA reads as TGTGCCAGCAGTTTGGACTTAAATGAGCAGTTCTTC.

This chain uses TRBV7-6 with TRBJ1-6, with D unclear. The V and J ends lost 2 bases and 7 bases respectively, with 12 bases between them. CDR3 length: 15 residues. The V gene's germline CDR1 is SGHVS and CDR2 FNYEAQ. CDR3 residues: CASSLTSGGNSPLHF. Written as DNA, the CDR3 is TGTGCCAGCAGCTTAACATCCGGCGGAAATTCACCCCTCCACTTT.

The chain couples TRBV9 to TRBJ2-5; 7 bases line up with TRBD2. This CDR3 has 16 residues. The V and J ends lost 1 base and 4 bases, in that order; junction bases with no gene match: 10. Germline lookup yields CDR1 SGDLS and CDR2 YYNGEE. This CDR3 reads CASSVSGAGLIETQYF. Here the CDR3 DNA reads TGTGCCAGCAGCGTAAGCGGAGCGGGATTAATAGAGACCCAGTACTTC.

Only one count was recorded for this clone. This chain connects TRBV18 to TRBJ1-1, with 8 bases that match TRBD1. Trimming cost V 6 bases and J 0 bases; bases outside gene matches: 3. The CDR3 runs to 14 residues. CDR1 and CDR2 (germline): KGHSH, LQKENI. CDR3 region: CASSGQGMNTEAFF. DNA for the CDR3: TGTGCCAGCTCCGGACAGGGAATGAACACTGAAGCTTTCTTT.

The CDR3 sequence is CASSGTQARAFF. The CDR3 bases are TGTGCCAGCAGCGGGACACAAGCTCGAGCTTTCTTT. The rearrangement links TRBV5-4 to TRBJ1-1, with D tentatively TRBD1 (6 bases). With 4 bases removed from V and 10 bases from J, the gap between germline ends came to 14 bases. This CDR3 spans 12 amino acids. Germline V gene lookup returns CDR1 SGHNT and CDR2 YYREEE (reference sequence).

The chain has TRBV6-5 and TRBJ1-1; D remains unclear. The V end was cut by 6 bases, the J end by 1 base, with 9 bases between. The CDR3 sequence is 13 residues long. CDR1 is MNHEY and CDR2 is SVGAGI in the germline V gene. DNA for the CDR3: TGTGCCAGCAGGCTGTCGAGGAACACTGAAGCTTTCTTT. Translated: CASRLSRNTEAFF.

The chain is built from TRBV28 and TRBJ2-6; the D gene is possibly TRBD1 (6 bases). Deletions cut 10 bases from V and 4 bases from J, with 14 bases between. Germline values: CDR1 MDHEN, CDR2 SYDVKM. This CDR3 spans 14 amino acids. This CDR3 is CATSGEAGANVLTF. CDR3 bases: TGTGCCACCTCAGGGGAAGCCGGGGCCAACGTCCTGACTTTC. The complete variable domain, with remaining parts taken from reference TRBV28 and TRBJ2-6, reads DVKVTQSSRYLVKRTGEKVFLECVQDMDHENMFWYRQDPGLGLRLIYFSYDVKMKEKGDIPEGYSVSREKKERFSLILESASTNQTSMYLCATSGEAGANVLTFGAGSRLTVL.

Here the CDR3 reads CASSVEAQGNNSPLHF. The CDR3 DNA reads as TGTGCCAGCAGTGTAGAGGCACAGGGAAATAATTCACCCCTCCACTTT. This sequence joins TRBV2 and TRBJ1-6; perhaps TRBD1 as D (6 bases). V was clipped by 4 bases and J by 5 bases, with 15 bases between them. Germline V gene data show CDR1 as SNHLY and CDR2 as FYNNEI. CDR3 length: 16 amino acids. The full variable domain, its missing parts supplied by reference TRBV2 and TRBJ1-6, is EPEVTQTPSHQVTQMGQEVILRCVPISNHLYFYWYRQILGQKVEFLVSFYNNEISEKSEIFDDQFSVERPDGSNFTLKIRSTKLEDSAMYFCASSVEAQGNNSPLHFGNGTRLTVT.

This clone was found once. The chain recombines TRBV7-8 with TRBJ1-5; D might be TRBD1 (5 bases). Germline V gene sequence: CDR1 SGHVS, CDR2 FQNEAQ. V was pared by 1 base and J by 9 bases, with 16 bases between. The CDR3 loop spans 15 amino acids. This CDR3 is CASSLGTGGARPQHF. In DNA form, the CDR3 reads TGTGCCAGCAGCTTAGGTACAGGCGGAGCGAGGCCCCAGCATTTT.

The chain is built from TRBV7-3 and TRBJ2-3; 9 nucleotides align to TRBD2. The CDR3 is 15 amino acids. With 5 bases clipped from V and 4 bases from J, the junction kept 7 bases outside the gene matches. Looked up from germline, CDR1 is SGHTA and CDR2 is FQGTGA. The CDR3 sequence is CASSTGTSNSDTQYF. CDR3 coding DNA: TGTGCCAGCAGCACCGGGACTAGCAACTCAGATACGCAGTATTTT.

V is TRBV29-1 and J is TRBJ2-5; 14 nucleotides match TRBD2. The germline V gene has CDR1 SQVTM and CDR2 ANQGSEA. The CDR3 loop spans 15 amino acids. Trimming took 6 bases from V and 2 from J; bases not matched to a gene: 5. The CDR3 here is CSVTGLAGGQETQYF. As DNA, the CDR3 is TGCAGCGTCACAGGACTAGCGGGGGGACAAGAGACCCAGTACTTC.

This rearrangement joins TRBV9 to TRBJ2-1; possibly TRBD1 for D (5 bases). Germline CDR1 reads SGDLS; CDR2 reads YYNGEE. V dropped 1 base and J dropped 10 bases, with 9 bases sitting between them. The CDR3 loop spans 12 amino acids. CDR3 DNA: TGTGCCAGCAGCGTAATAGGGGTCGAGCAGTTCTTC. Translating it yields CASSVIGVEQFF.

The chain recombines TRBV21-1 with TRBJ1-1; the table's D call of TRBD1 was not tested on the DNA. TRBV21-1 is an annotated pseudogene. The CDR3 loop spans 15 amino acids. The CDR3 DNA sequence: TGTGCCAGCAGCAGCACAGGGTACCTGAGCACTGAAGCTTTCTTT. This codes for CASSSTGYLSTEAFF.

This sequence joins TRBV4-3 and TRBJ1-6; possibly TRBD1 for D (5 bases). Trimming shortened V by 0 bases and J by 7 bases, and 13 bases separated the two germline ends. Germline V lookup: CDR1 LGHNA, CDR2 YSLEER. The CDR3 sequence is 16 residues long. DNA for the CDR3: TGCGCCAGCAGCCAAGAGGCAGGGCTAAGGAATTCACCCCTCCACTTT. It codes for CASSQEAGLRNSPLHF.

The chain links TRBV7-9 to TRBJ1-4; TRBD1 is a possible D gene (6 bases). This CDR3 is built from 15 residues. V was clipped by 4 bases and J by 2 bases, with 11 bases between them. Looked up from germline, CDR1 is SEHNR and CDR2 is FQNEAQ (reference sequence). CDR3 DNA: TGTGCCAGCAGCTCACAGGGAGGGACTAATGAAAAACTGTTTTTT. Protein: CASSSQGGTNEKLFF.

This clone showed up just once. The DNA for the CDR3 is TGTGCCAGCAGCTTTGGACAGGGGCAGGGTTACGAGCAGTACTTC. Its protein product is CASSFGQGQGYEQYF. The rearrangement links TRBV7-2 to TRBJ2-7; TRBD1 agrees at 9 bases. The germline CDR1 and CDR2 sequences are SGHTA and FQGNSA. This CDR3 is built from 15 residues. Germline trimming cut 3 bases from V and 4 bases from J; bases unmatched to any gene: 7. The full variable domain, rest sourced from reference TRBV7-2 and TRBJ2-7, is GAGVSQSPSNKVTEKGKDVELRCDPISGHTALYWYRQSLGQGLEFLIYFQGNSAPDKSGLPSDRFSAERTGGSVSTLTIQRTQQEDSAVYLCASSFGQGQGYEQYFGPGTRLTVT.

This clone was detected once. This rearrangement joins TRBV20-1 to TRBJ2-7, with TRBD2 as a possible D gene (7 bases). Trimming left V 3 bases short and J 13 bases short, with 16 bases between. This CDR3 region has 11 residues. Germline assignment: CDR1 DFQATT and CDR2 SNEGSKA (reference sequence). The DNA for the CDR3 is TGCAGTGCTAGTCTGGGGGGGCGAAGATACTTC. Translated: CSASLGGRRYF.

The chain carries TRBV28 and TRBJ2-7; the D gene is possibly TRBD2 (5 bases). Germline CDR1 reads MDHEN; CDR2 reads SYDVKM. Between the trimmed V and J ends, which lost 8 bases and 0 bases, there was a span of 14 bases. The CDR3 extends over 14 amino acids. CDR3 amino acids: CASLESGSSYEQYF. CDR3 nucleotides: TGTGCCAGCCTCGAAAGCGGAAGCTCCTACGAGCAGTACTTC.

V usage is TRBV11-2 and J usage is TRBJ2-1; D uncertain. The CDR3 runs 15 residues. Germline CDR1 is SGHAT and CDR2 is FQNNGV. V lost 0 bases, J lost 4 bases, and 10 bases lay in between. The DNA for the CDR3 is TGTGCCAGCAGCTTAGATCCCGACTTATACAATGAGCAGTTCTTC. It is translated as CASSLDPDLYNEQFF.

The chain employs TRBV9 and TRBJ2-3; D ambiguous. Germline-derived CDR1 and CDR2 are SGDLS and YYNGEE. Trimming shortened V by 0 bases and J by 3 bases, and 8 bases separated the two germline ends. The CDR3 is 14 residues long. Here the CDR3 DNA reads TGTGCCAGCAGCGTAGGGTTAACAACAGATACGCAGTATTTT. It translates to CASSVGLTTDTQYF.